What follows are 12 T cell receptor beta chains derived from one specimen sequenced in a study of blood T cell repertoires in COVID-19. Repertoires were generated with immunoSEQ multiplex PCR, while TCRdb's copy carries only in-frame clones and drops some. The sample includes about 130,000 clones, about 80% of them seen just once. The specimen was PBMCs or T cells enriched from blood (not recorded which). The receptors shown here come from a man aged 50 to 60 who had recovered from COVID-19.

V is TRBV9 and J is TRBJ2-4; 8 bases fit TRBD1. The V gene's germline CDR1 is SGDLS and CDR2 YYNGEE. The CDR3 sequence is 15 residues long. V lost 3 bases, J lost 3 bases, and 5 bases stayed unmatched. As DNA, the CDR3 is TGTGCCAGCAGCGCGGACAGGGTTGACAAAAACATTCAGTACTTC. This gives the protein CASSADRVDKNIQYF.

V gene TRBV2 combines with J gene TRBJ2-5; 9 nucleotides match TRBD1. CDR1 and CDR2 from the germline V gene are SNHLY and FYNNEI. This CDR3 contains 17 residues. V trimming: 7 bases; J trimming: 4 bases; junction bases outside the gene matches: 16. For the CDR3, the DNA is TGTGCCAGCATGGGGACAGGGAAGTTTGTCTTGACAGAGACCCAGTACTTC. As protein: CASMGTGKFVLTETQYF.

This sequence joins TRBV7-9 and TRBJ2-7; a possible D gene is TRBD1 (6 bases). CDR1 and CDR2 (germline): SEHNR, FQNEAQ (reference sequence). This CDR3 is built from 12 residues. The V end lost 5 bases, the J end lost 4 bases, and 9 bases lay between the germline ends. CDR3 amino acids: CASSPDRYEQYF. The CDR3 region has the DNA TGTGCCAGCAGCCCCGACAGGTACGAGCAGTACTTC.

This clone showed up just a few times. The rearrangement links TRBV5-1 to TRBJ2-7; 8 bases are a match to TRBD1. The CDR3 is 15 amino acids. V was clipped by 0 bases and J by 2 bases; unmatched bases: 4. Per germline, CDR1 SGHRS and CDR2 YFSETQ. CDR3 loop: CASSLEGTGPYEQYF. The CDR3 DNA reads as TGCGCCAGCAGCTTGGAAGGGACAGGTCCCTACGAGCAGTACTTC.

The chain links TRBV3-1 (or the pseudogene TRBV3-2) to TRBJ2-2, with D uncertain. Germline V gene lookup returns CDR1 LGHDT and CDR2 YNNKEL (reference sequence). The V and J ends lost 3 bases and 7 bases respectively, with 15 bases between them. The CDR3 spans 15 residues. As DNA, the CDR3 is TGTGCCAGCAGCCAGCAACGTTCTACTGGCGGGGAGCTGTTTTTT. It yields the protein CASSQQRSTGGELFF.

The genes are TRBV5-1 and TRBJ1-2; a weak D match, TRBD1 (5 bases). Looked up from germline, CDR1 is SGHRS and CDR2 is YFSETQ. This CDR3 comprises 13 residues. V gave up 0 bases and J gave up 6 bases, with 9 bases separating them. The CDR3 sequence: CASSLVGDHGYTF. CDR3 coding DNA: TGCGCCAGCAGCTTGGTAGGGGATCATGGCTACACCTTC.

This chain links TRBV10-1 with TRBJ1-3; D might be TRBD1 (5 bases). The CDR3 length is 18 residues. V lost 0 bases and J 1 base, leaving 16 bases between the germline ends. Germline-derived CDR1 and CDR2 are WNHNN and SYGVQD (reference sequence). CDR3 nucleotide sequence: TGCGCCAGCAGTGAGTCGTACCAGGGTACCGCGTCTGGAAACACCATATATTTT. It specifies CASSESYQGTASGNTIYF.

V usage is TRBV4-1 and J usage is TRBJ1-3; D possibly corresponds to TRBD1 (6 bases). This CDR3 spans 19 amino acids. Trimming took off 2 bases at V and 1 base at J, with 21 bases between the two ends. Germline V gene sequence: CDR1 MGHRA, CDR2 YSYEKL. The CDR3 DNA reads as TGCGCCAGCAGCCAAAAATTAGAGGCCAGGGGCTTTTCTGGAAACACCATATATTTT. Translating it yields CASSQKLEARGFSGNTIYF.

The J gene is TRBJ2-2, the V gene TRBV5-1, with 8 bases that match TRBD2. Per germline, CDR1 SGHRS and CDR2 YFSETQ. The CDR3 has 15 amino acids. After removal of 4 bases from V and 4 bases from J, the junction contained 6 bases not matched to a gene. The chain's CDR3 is CASSPGLVVTGELFF. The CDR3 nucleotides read TGCGCCAGCAGCCCGGGACTAGTCGTCACCGGGGAGCTGTTTTTT.

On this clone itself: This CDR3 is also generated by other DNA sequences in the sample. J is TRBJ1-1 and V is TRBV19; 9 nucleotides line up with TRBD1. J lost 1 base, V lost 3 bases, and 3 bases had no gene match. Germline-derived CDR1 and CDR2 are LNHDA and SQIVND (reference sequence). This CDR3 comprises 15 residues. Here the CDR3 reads CASSIRGQGNTEAFF. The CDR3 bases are TGTGCCAGTAGTATTAGGGGACAGGGGAACACTGAAGCTTTCTTT.

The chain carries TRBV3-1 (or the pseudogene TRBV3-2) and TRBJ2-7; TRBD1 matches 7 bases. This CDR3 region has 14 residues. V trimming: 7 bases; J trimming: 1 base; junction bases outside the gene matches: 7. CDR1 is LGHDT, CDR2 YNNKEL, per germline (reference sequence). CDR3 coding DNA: TGTGCCAGCAACCCGACAGGGCGATCCTACGAGCAGTACTTC. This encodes CASNPTGRSYEQYF.

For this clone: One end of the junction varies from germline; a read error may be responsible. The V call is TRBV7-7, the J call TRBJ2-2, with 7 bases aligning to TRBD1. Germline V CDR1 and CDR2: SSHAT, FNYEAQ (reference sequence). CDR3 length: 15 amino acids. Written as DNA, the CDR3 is TGTGCTAGCAGCCCAGGCAGGGGGAGCACCGGGGAGCTGTTTTTT. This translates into CASSPGRGSTGELFF. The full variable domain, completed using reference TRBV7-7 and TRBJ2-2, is GAGVSQSPRYKVTKRGQDVTLRCDPISSHATLYWYQQALGQGPEFLTYFNYEAQPDKSGLPSDRFSAERPEGSISTLTIQRTEQRDSAMYRCASSPGRGSTGELFFGEGSRLTVL.